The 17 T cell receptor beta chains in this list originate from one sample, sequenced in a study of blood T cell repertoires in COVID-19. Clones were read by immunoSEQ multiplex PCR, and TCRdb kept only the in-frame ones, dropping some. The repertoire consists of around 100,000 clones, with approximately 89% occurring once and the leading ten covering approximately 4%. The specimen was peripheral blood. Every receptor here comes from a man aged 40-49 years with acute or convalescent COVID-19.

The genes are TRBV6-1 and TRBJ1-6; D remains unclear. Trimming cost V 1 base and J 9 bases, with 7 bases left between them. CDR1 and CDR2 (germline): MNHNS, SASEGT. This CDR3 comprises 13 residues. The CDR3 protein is CASSEGRGSPLHF. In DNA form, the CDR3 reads TGTGCCAGCAGTGAAGGGCGGGGTTCACCCCTCCACTTT.

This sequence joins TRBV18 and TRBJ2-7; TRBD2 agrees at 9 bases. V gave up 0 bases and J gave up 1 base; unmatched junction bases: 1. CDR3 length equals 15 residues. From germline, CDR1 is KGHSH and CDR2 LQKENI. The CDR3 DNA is TGTGCCAGCTCACCACCGAGCGGGGGGTCCTACGAGCAGTACTTC. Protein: CASSPPSGGSYEQYF.

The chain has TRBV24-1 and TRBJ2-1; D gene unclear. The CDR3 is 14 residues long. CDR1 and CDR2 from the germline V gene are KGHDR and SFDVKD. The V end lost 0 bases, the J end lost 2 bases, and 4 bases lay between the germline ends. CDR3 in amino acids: CATSDLNTYNEQFF. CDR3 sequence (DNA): TGTGCCACCAGTGATTTGAACACCTACAATGAGCAGTTCTTC.

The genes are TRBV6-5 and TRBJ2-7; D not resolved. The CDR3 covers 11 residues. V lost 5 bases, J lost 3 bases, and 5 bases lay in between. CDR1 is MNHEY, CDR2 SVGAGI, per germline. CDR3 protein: CASSTYYEQYF. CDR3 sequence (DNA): TGTGCCAGCAGTACCTACTACGAGCAGTACTTC.

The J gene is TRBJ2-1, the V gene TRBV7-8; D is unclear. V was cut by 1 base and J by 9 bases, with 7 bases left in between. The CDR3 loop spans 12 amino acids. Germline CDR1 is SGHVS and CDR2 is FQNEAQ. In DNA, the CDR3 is TGTGCCAGCAGCTTAGTCGAGCTTGAGCAGTTCTTC. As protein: CASSLVELEQFF.

CDR3 in DNA: TGTGCCAGCAGTCGATATAGCGGGGATGAGCAGTTCTTC. Protein sequence: CASSRYSGDEQFF. The chain is built from TRBV6-4 and TRBJ2-1, with TRBD2 matching over 8 bases. V lost 5 bases, J lost 8 bases, and 5 bases stayed unmatched. This CDR3 region has 13 residues. Looked up from germline, CDR1 is MRHNA and CDR2 is SNTAGT.

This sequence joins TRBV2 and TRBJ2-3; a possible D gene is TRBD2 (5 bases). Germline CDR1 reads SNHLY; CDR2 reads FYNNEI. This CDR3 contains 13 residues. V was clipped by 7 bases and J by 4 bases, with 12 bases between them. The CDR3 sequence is CASNPTRADTQYF. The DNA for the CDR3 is TGTGCCAGCAACCCTACGCGGGCAGATACGCAGTATTTT.

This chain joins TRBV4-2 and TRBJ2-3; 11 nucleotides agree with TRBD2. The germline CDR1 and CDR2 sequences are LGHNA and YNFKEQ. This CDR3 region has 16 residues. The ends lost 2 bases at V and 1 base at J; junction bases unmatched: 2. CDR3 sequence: CASSQTSGGRTDTQYF. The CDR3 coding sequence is TGTGCCAGCAGCCAAACTAGCGGGGGCCGCACAGATACGCAGTATTTT.

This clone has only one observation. The CDR3 here is CASSLWGQGAYGYTF. CDR3 bases: TGTGCCAGCAGTTTATGGGGGCAGGGGGCCTATGGCTACACCTTC. This chain links TRBV27 with TRBJ1-2; 8 nucleotides agree with TRBD1. Germline lookup yields CDR1 MNHEY and CDR2 SMNVEV (reference sequence). With 1 base clipped from V and 4 bases from J, the junction kept 5 bases outside the gene matches. The CDR3 contains 15 residues.

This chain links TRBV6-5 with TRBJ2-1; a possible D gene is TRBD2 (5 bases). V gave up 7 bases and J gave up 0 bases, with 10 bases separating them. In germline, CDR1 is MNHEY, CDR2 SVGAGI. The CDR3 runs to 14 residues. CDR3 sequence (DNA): TGTGCCAGCACTAGCACTAGCTCCTACAATGAGCAGTTCTTC. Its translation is CASTSTSSYNEQFF.

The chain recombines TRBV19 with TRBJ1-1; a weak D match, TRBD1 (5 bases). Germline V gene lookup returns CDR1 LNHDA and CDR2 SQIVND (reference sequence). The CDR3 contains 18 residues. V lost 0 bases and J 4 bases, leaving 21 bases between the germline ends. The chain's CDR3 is CASSIDKTGMRGTTEAFF. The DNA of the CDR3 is TGTGCCAGTAGTATAGATAAAACAGGCATGCGGGGGACCACTGAAGCTTTCTTT.

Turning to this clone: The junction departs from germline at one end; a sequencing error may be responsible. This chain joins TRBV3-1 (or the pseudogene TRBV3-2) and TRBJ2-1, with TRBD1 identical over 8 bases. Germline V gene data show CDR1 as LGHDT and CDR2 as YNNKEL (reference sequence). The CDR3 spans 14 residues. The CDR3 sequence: CASGQGQDGNEQFF. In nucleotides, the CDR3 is TGTGCCAGCGGCCAGGGACAGGATGGGAATGAGCAGTTCTTC.

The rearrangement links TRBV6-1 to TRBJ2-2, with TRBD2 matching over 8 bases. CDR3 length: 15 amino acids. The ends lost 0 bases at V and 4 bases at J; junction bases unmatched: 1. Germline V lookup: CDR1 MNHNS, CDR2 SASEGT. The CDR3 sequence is CASSEAAGGTGELFF. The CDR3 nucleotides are TGTGCCAGCAGTGAAGCCGCGGGGGGCACCGGGGAGCTGTTTTTT.

The CDR3 coding sequence is TGTGCCAGCAGTTCAATTAGCGGGAGCTCCTACAATGAGCAGTTCTTC. Protein product: CASSSISGSSYNEQFF. The chain links TRBV6-2 or TRBV6-3 to TRBJ2-1, with 9 bases identical to TRBD2. V lost 4 bases and J lost 0; bases outside the gene matches: 4. The length of the CDR3 is 16 residues. Germline V gives CDR1 MNHEY, CDR2 SVGEGT.

The CDR3 region is CASSLSRGTLTYEQYF. As DNA, the CDR3 is TGTGCCAGCAGTTTATCGCGAGGGACTTTGACCTACGAGCAGTACTTC. This sequence joins TRBV27 and TRBJ2-7; D may be TRBD2 (6 bases). The CDR3 extends over 16 amino acids. The V end was cut by 0 bases, the J end by 2 bases, with 14 bases between. Germline lookup yields CDR1 MNHEY and CDR2 SMNVEV (reference sequence).

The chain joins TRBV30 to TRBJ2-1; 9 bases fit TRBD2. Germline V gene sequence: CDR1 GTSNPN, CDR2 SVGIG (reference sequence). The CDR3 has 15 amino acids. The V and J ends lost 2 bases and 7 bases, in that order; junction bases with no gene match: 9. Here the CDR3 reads CAWSPSSGILNEQFF. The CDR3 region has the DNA TGTGCCTGGAGTCCTTCTAGCGGGATATTGAATGAGCAGTTCTTC.

The CDR3 region is CASSSNSGQYTDTQYF. CDR3 bases: TGTGCCAGCAGCTCAAATTCGGGACAGTACACAGATACGCAGTATTTT. The chain recombines TRBV7-8 with TRBJ2-3, with 7 bases aligning to TRBD1. Germline lookup yields CDR1 SGHVS and CDR2 FQNEAQ. The CDR3 is 16 amino acids. V lost 4 bases to trimming and J lost 2 bases; unmatched junction nucleotides: 9.